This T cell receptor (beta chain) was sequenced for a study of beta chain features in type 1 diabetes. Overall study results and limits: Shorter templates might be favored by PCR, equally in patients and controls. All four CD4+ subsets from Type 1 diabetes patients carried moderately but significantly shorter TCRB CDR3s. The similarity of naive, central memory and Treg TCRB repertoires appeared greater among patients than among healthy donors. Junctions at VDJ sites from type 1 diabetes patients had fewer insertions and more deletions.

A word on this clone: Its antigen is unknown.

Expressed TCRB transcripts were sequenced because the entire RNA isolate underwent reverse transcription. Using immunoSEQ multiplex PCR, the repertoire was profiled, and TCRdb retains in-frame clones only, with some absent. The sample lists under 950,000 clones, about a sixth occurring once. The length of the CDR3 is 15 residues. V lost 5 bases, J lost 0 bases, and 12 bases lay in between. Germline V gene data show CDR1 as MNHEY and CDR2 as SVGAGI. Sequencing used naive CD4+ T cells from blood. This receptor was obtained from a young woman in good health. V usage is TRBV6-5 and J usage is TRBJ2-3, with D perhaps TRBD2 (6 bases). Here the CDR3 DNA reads TGTGCCAGCAGTGGTCGGAGCGGGAGCACAGATACGCAGTATTTT. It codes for CASSGRSGSTDTQYF.